What follows are 9 T cell receptor beta chains derived from one specimen sequenced in a study of T cells in Graves' hyperthyroidism and ophthalmopathy (dated by TCRdb to the late 2010s). The library was produced with multiplex PCR. The listed sequencing device is Illumina HiSeq 2000. Amplification of TCR beta CDR3 regions was carried out from RNA transcripts. A first-round RT-PCR of the TCR CDR3 used the HTBI primer set with the Qiagen OneStep RT-PCR kit. TCRdb took the public reads, trimmed them with fastp at Q25, ran MiXCR for clone calling and kept in-frame beta chains. Rows are unified per CDR3 protein, each entry keeping the most common DNA and genes. A total of roughly 710,000 distinct CDR3 sequences appear in this sample, roughly 32% of them only once. The top ten clonotypes cover roughly 30% of the sample. The sequencing input was blood. The receptors here all came from a woman in her thirties or forties with Graves' hyperthyroidism.

The table lists this clonotype with many counts. This chain joins TRBV2 and TRBJ2-7, with a tentative D call TRBD2 (6 bases). This CDR3 has 14 residues. Germline CDR1 is SNHLY and CDR2 is FYNNEI. V was trimmed by 7 bases and J by 2 bases, leaving 15 bases between them. As DNA, the CDR3 is TGTGCCAGCAAATCCAGGGAGGTAACCTACGAGCAGTACTTC. Translated: CASKSREVTYEQYF. The complete variable domain, with remaining parts taken from reference TRBV2 and TRBJ2-7, reads EPEVTQTPSHQVTQMGQEVILRCVPISNHLYFYWYRQILGQKVEFLVSFYNNEISEKSEIFDDQFSVERPDGSNFTLKIRSTKLEDSAMYFCASKSREVTYEQYFGPGTRLTVT.

This sequence joins TRBV2 and TRBJ1-5, with unresolved D. CDR1 is SNHLY and CDR2 is FYNNEI in the germline V gene. V lost 4 bases to trimming and J lost 2 bases, with 15 bases between them. The CDR3 covers 16 residues. CDR3 protein: CASSATEFRGNQPQHF. CDR3 nucleotides: TGTGCCAGCAGTGCAACAGAATTTCGGGGCAATCAGCCCCAGCATTTT.

The chain is built from TRBV12-3 or TRBV12-4 and TRBJ2-5; TRBD1 might be the D (6 bases). Trimming stripped 5 bases from V and 0 bases from J, with 13 bases between. The CDR3 has 15 amino acids. The DNA of the CDR3 is TGTGCCAGCAGTCCCACCGGGACACACCAAGAGACCCAGTACTTC. It translates to CASSPTGTHQETQYF.

This clonotype was detected only a few times. This sequence joins TRBV6-5 and TRBJ1-5, with D perhaps TRBD1 (6 bases). Trimming cost V 6 bases and J 5 bases, with 11 bases left between them. The CDR3 has 13 residues. Germline CDR1 reads MNHEY; CDR2 reads SVGAGI. The CDR3 sequence is CASSPGQHQPQHF. The CDR3 DNA is TGTGCCAGCAGCCCCGGACAGCATCAGCCCCAGCATTTT.

V and J are TRBV9 and TRBJ2-5; TRBD2 matches at 10 bases. Germline assignment: CDR1 SGDLS and CDR2 YYNGEE. The CDR3 runs 15 residues. J lost 1 base, V lost 1 base, and 1 base had no gene match. For the CDR3, the DNA is TGTGCCAGCAGCGTAACTAGCGGGACCCAAGAGACCCAGTACTTC. It yields the protein CASSVTSGTQETQYF.

In nucleotides, the CDR3 is TGTGCCAGCAGCTTAACAGGACATAGCCAAGAGACCCAGTACTTC. Translated: CASSLTGHSQETQYF. The chain employs TRBV7-9 and TRBJ2-5, with D perhaps TRBD1 (5 bases). The CDR3 runs to 15 residues. In germline, CDR1 is SEHNR, CDR2 FQNEAQ (reference sequence). The germline V and J ends were trimmed by 2 bases and 1 base, with 11 bases remaining between them.

This clonotype occurred once. CDR3 sequence: CASSLGRGRGELFF. CDR3 coding DNA: TGTGCCAGCAGCTTAGGCAGGGGGCGCGGGGAGCTGTTTTTT. The rearrangement joins TRBV7-9 to TRBJ2-2; 8 bases map to TRBD1. The J segment lost 7 bases and the V segment lost 1 base, leaving 2 bases of the junction unmatched. The CDR3 consists of 14 residues. Germline V CDR1 and CDR2: SEHNR, FQNEAQ (reference sequence).

The rearrangement joins TRBV10-2 to TRBJ1-2; D call uncertain. The germline V gene encodes CDR1 WSHSY and CDR2 SAAADI. This CDR3 has 14 amino acids. Trimming pared 8 bases from V and 0 bases from J, leaving 13 bases between. This CDR3 reads CASRLKSANYGYTF. In DNA form, the CDR3 reads TGCGCCAGCCGGTTGAAGTCAGCTAACTATGGCTACACCTTC.

This clonotype was detected only a few times. This rearrangement joins TRBV19 to TRBJ2-2; possibly TRBD1 for D (5 bases). V lost 4 bases to trimming and J lost 0 bases, with 9 bases between them. This CDR3 region has 15 residues. Germline V CDR1 and CDR2: LNHDA, SQIVND (reference sequence). The CDR3 spells CASSTDTTNTGELFF. The CDR3, as DNA: TGTGCCAGTAGTACGGACACAACGAACACCGGGGAGCTGTTTTTT.